A selection of T cell receptor beta chains follows, all from one sample in a study of blood T cell repertoires in COVID-19. Clones were sequenced by immunoSEQ multiplex PCR, and TCRdb holds only the in-frame ones, with some missing. The sample records about 280,000 clones, approximately 85% being singletons. Source material: peripheral blood. These receptors were taken from a man between 18 and 29 years old with active or convalescent COVID-19. The CDR3 runs from the conserved cysteine through the conserved F or W. Fields, in order: D gene, CDR3 length, J gene, V gene, clone size, CDR3 DNA, CDR3 protein. The D gene is left open where the match is weak. Not all rows give a size; the values are once, few, many and, for expanded clones, a class.

NA	16	TRBJ1-3	TRBV2	once	TGTGCCAGCAGTGAGAGCTTCTTGGTCTCTGGAAACACCATATATTTT	CASSESFLVSGNTIYF
TRBD1	15	TRBJ1-2	TRBV5-4	NA	TGTGCCAGTCAAAGAGGGGGACAGGGGGACTATGGCTACACCTTC	CASQRGGQGDYGYTF
TRBD1	15	TRBJ1-1	TRBV3-1/TRBV3-2	NA	TGTGCCAGCAGCCAAGATCGACAGGGGAACACTGAAGCTTTCTTT	CASSQDRQGNTEAFF
TRBD1	15	TRBJ2-5	TRBV28	NA	TGTGCCAGCAGGCCCTACAGGGGGCGATGGGAGACCCAGTACTTC	CASRPYRGRWETQYF
NA	15	TRBJ2-7	TRBV9	NA	TGTGCCAGCAGCGGCAGGGGTAACTCCTTGGGCGAGCAGTACTTC	CASSGRGNSLGEQYF
NA	14	TRBJ1-2	TRBV11-2	NA	TGTGCCAGCAGCTTAGACAGTTTTATCTATGGCTACACCTTC	CASSLDSFIYGYTF
TRBD1	13	TRBJ2-2	TRBV11-2	NA	TGTGCCACTTACAGGGGAGATACCGGGGAGCTGTTTTTT	CATYRGDTGELFF
TRBD2	14	TRBJ2-3	TRBV27	few	TGTGCCAGCAGGGTTAGCGGGGGCACAGATACGCAGTATTTT	CASRVSGGTDTQYF
TRBD1	13	TRBJ2-3	TRBV16	once	TGTGCCAGCAGTGGGACAGGGACAGATACGCAGTATTTT	CASSGTGTDTQYF
TRBD1	14	TRBJ2-1	TRBV5-8	NA	TGTGCCAGCAGCTTGGTGGGACAGGGGACTGAGCAGTTCTTC	CASSLVGQGTEQFF
NA	16	TRBJ2-1	TRBV19	NA	TGTGCCAGTAGTATAGCCTTTCGGGGTCTGGGCAATGAGCAGTTCTTC	CASSIAFRGLGNEQFF
TRBD1	13	TRBJ2-1	TRBV16	NA	TGTGCCAGCAGCCTTGACAGGGGCAATGAGCAGTTCTTC	CASSLDRGNEQFF
NA	15	TRBJ1-3	TRBV7-9	NA	TGTGCCAGCAGCCCGACTGTACAGGATCGAAACACCATATATTTT	CASSPTVQDRNTIYF
NA	13	TRBJ1-4	TRBV19	NA	TGTGCCAGTAGTCCCGAAGCCAGGGAAAAACTGTTTTTT	CASSPEAREKLFF
NA	14	TRBJ2-4	TRBV13	NA	TGTGCCAGCAGCTCGCGAGGGGCCAAAAACATTCAGTACTTC	CASSSRGAKNIQYF